One and the same sample provided the 8 T cell receptor beta chains below, sequenced in a study of T cell responses to AZD1222 COVID-19 vaccine. Here immunoSEQ multiplex PCR was the method, and the copy in TCRdb shows in-frame clones only, minus some. The sample contains more than 95,000 clones, 80% to 90% of which appear only once. The material was peripheral blood, obtained 28 days after the second AZD1222 dose. Every receptor here comes from an adult who received the AZD1222 COVID-19 vaccine.

This clone was detected only a few times. CDR3 in DNA: TGTGCCAGCAGTTTGCGCCCCTACGAGCAGTACTTC. Residues: CASSLRPYEQYF. The rearrangement uses TRBV28 and TRBJ2-7; D gene ambiguous. The germline CDR1 and CDR2 sequences are MDHEN and SYDVKM. The CDR3 covers 12 residues. Trimming removed 3 bases from V and 2 bases from J, with 5 bases in between.

This sequence joins TRBV7-2 and TRBJ2-7; D gene uncertain. V lost 3 bases to trimming and J lost 2 bases, with 8 bases between them. This CDR3 has 13 residues. Germline lookup yields CDR1 SGHTA and CDR2 FQGNSA. This chain's CDR3 is CASSLFGPYEQYF. CDR3 sequence (DNA): TGTGCCAGCAGCTTGTTTGGTCCCTACGAGCAGTACTTC.

The chain has TRBV27 and TRBJ2-1; D ambiguous. Germline loops: CDR1 MNHEY, CDR2 SMNVEV (reference sequence). There are 15 residues in the CDR3. Trimming pared 0 bases from V and 5 bases from J, leaving 11 bases between. Here the CDR3 reads CASSLSSMVHNEQFF. The CDR3 region has the DNA TGTGCCAGCAGTTTATCTAGTATGGTGCACAATGAGCAGTTCTTC.

This sequence joins TRBV19 and TRBJ2-1; 8 bases match TRBD1. This CDR3 has 13 amino acids. V lost 5 bases, J lost 7 bases, and 4 bases stayed unmatched. CDR1 is LNHDA, CDR2 SQIVND, per germline (reference sequence). CDR3 coding DNA: TGTGCCAGTAGTTGGACAGGGTCGAATGAGCAGTTCTTC. It yields the protein CASSWTGSNEQFF.

The chain is built from TRBV14 and TRBJ2-3; D remains ambiguous. Germline V lookup: CDR1 SGHDN, CDR2 FVKESK. Deletions cut 2 bases from V and 9 bases from J, with 9 bases between. The CDR3 length is 12 residues. CDR3 nucleotides: TGTGCCAGCAGCCAAAATCCTATAACGCAGTATTTT. Translation gives CASSQNPITQYF.

The genes are TRBV28 and TRBJ2-7; D gene unclear. Germline V lookup: CDR1 MDHEN, CDR2 SYDVKM. V dropped 5 bases and J dropped 6 bases, with 8 bases sitting between them. This CDR3 has 11 amino acids. The CDR3 here is CASSQSVEQYF. CDR3 nucleotide sequence: TGTGCCAGCAGTCAAAGTGTCGAGCAGTACTTC. Looking up the rest from reference TRBV28 and TRBJ2-7 gives the full variable domain: DVKVTQSSRYLVKRTGEKVFLECVQDMDHENMFWYRQDPGLGLRLIYFSYDVKMKEKGDIPEGYSVSREKKERFSLILESASTNQTSMYLCASSQSVEQYFGPGTRLTVT.

The chain couples TRBV3-1 (or the pseudogene TRBV3-2) to TRBJ2-4; TRBD1 is a possible D gene (6 bases). V dropped 8 bases and J dropped 2 bases, with 13 bases sitting between them. The CDR3 covers 14 residues. Per germline, CDR1 LGHDT and CDR2 YNNKEL (reference sequence). CDR3 sequence reads: CASGKQGTKNIQYF. CDR3 coding DNA: TGTGCCAGCGGAAAACAGGGAACCAAAAACATTCAGTACTTC.

This rearrangement joins TRBV25-1 to TRBJ2-7, with D possibly TRBD2 on 5 matching bases. This CDR3 has 14 amino acids. The germline V and J ends were trimmed by 4 bases and 2 bases, with 12 bases remaining between them. In germline, CDR1 is MGHDK, CDR2 SYGVNS. CDR3 sequence (DNA): TGTGCCAGCAGTGTATCGGGATTCCCCTACGAGCAGTACTTC. Translation gives CASSVSGFPYEQYF.